This T cell receptor beta chain was recovered during a study of cytomegalovirus exposure and HLA in healthy donors. General observations from the study: In a later analysis, at a false discovery rate of 0.05, 16,951 TCR beta sequences were associated with HLA alleles. Analysis was carried out at a later point, and it linked a missense DCLRE1C variant to TCR beta V- and J-gene trimming.

Turning to this clone: The antigen is undetermined.

Donors likely had unrecorded immune exposures despite being nominally healthy when sampled. The PCR employed 60 Vbeta primers together with 13 Jbeta primers. As handled by the study authors: In a later analysis, the count reached about 75 million unique TCR beta chains, with about 10 million shared. TCRdb keeps only in-frame clones here, not all; method: immunoSEQ multiplex PCR. V, J and clone size were drawn from that table, and D and trimming were deduced from the DNA. Here the sample spans around 140,000 clones, 75% being singletons. The CDR3 consists of 15 residues. J was trimmed by 2 bases and V by 10 bases; bases with no gene match: 9. Germline values: CDR1 MDHEN, CDR2 SYDVKM.

The rearrangement links TRBV28 to TRBJ1-5, with 9 positions matching TRBD1. The receptor was derived from a man under 40 in good health and CMV-seronegative. Sequencing used PBMCs. The CDR3 region has the DNA TGTGCCACCACAACAGGGGGCGCCGGCAATCAGCCCCAGCATTTT. It yields the protein CATTTGGAGNQPQHF. Variable domain in full (rest from reference TRBV28 and TRBJ1-5): DVKVTQSSRYLVKRTGEKVFLECVQDMDHENMFWYRQDPGLGLRLIYFSYDVKMKEKGDIPEGYSVSREKKERFSLILESASTNQTSMYLCATTTGGAGNQPQHFGDGTRLSIL.